This T cell receptor (beta chain) is drawn from a study of blood T cell repertoires in COVID-19. The CDR3 length is 12 residues. V shed 1 base and J shed 9 bases, with 7 bases lying between them. Germline V CDR1 and CDR2: SGHTA, FQGTGA. TCRdb keeps only in-frame clones here, not all; method: immunoSEQ multiplex PCR. The sample includes some 300,000 clones, approximately 90% of them seen just once. This rearrangement joins TRBV7-3 to TRBJ2-1, with D maybe TRBD2 (5 bases). The clonotype comes from a woman between 50 and 59 years old with COVID-19, enrolled during active disease. Source material: peripheral blood. CDR3 residues: CASSLMGSEQFF. CDR3 nucleotide sequence: TGTGCCAGCAGCTTAATGGGGAGTGAGCAGTTCTTC.